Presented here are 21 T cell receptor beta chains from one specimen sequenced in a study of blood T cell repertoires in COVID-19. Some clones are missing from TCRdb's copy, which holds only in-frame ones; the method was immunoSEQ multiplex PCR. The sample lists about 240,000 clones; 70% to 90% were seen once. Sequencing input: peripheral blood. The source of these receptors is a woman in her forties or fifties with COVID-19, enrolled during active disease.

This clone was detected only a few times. CDR3 sequence reads: CASSRRTGGLDTQYF. CDR3 coding DNA: TGTGCCAGCAGTCGGAGGACAGGGGGTCTAGATACGCAGTATTTT. The genes are TRBV11-2 and TRBJ2-3, with 10 bases matching TRBD1. V was clipped by 6 bases and J by 5 bases; unmatched bases: 8. The CDR3 runs to 15 residues. CDR1 is SGHAT and CDR2 is FQNNGV in the germline V gene.

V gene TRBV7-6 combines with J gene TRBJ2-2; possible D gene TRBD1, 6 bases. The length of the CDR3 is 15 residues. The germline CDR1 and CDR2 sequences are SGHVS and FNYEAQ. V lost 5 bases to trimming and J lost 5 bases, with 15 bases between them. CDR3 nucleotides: TGTGCCAGCAGCCGGACAACAGGGAAGACCGGGGAGCTGTTTTTT. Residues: CASSRTTGKTGELFF.

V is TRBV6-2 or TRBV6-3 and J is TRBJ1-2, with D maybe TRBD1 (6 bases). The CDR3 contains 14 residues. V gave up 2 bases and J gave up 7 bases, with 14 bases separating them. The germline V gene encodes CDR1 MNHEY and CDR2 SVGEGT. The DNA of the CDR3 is TGTGCCAGCAGTTACCGACAGGTGTCGGGTGGCTACACCTTC. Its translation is CASSYRQVSGGYTF.

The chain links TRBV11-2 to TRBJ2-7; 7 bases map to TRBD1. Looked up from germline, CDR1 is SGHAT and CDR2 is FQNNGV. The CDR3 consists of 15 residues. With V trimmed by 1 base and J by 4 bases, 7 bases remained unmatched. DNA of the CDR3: TGTGCCAGCAGCTTAGTCCCGGGGACAGCGTACGAGCAGTACTTC. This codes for CASSLVPGTAYEQYF.

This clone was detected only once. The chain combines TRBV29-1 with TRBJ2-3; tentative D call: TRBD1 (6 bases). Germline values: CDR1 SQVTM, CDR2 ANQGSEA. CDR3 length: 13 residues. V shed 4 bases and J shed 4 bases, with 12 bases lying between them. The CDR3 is CSVVTGNADTQYF. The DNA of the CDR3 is TGCAGCGTTGTCACAGGGAATGCAGATACGCAGTATTTT.

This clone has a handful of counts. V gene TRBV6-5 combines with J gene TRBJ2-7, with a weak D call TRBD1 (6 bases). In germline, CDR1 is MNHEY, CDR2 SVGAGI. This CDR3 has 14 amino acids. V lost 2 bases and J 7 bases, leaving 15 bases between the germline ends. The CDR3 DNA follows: TGTGCCAGCAGTTACGGGCAGGGGTCGGGTGAGCAGTACTTC. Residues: CASSYGQGSGEQYF.

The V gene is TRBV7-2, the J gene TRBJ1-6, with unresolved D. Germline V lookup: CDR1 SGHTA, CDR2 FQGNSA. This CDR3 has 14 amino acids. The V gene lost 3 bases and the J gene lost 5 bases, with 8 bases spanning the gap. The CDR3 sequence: CASSFTGNNSPLHF. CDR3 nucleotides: TGTGCCAGCAGCTTTACGGGGAATAATTCACCCCTCCACTTT.

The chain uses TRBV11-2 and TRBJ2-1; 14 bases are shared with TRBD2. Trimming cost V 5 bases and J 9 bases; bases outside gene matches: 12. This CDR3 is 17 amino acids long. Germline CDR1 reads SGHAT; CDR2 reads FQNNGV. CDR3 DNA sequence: TGTGCCAGCAGCGGCCACGGACTAGCGGGGGGTAGGAGTGAGCAGTTCTTC. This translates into CASSGHGLAGGRSEQFF.

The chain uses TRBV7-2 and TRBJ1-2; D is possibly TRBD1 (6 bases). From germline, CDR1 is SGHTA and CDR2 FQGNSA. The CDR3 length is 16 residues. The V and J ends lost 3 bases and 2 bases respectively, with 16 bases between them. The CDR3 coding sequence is TGTGCCAGCAGCTTGGGGTTTACAGGGCTCAACTATGGCTACACCTTC. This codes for CASSLGFTGLNYGYTF.

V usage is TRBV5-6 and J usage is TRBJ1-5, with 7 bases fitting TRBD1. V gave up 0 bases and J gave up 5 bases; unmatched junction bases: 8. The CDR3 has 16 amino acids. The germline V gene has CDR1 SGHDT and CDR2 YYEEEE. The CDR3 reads CASSLGGTASYQPQHF. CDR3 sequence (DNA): TGTGCCAGCAGCTTGGGGGGGACAGCTTCCTATCAGCCCCAGCATTTT.

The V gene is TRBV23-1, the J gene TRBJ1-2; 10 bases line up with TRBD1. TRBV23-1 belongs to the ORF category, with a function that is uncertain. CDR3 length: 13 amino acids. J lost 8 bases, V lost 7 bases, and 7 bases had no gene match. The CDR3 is CASTPGTGDGYTF. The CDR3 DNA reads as TGCGCCAGCACACCCGGGACAGGGGACGGCTACACCTTC.

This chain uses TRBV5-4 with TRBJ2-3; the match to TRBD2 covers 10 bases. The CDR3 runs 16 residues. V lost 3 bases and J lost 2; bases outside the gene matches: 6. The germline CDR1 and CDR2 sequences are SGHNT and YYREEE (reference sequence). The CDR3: CASSSALAGVTDTQYF. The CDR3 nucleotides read TGTGCCAGCAGCTCGGCCCTAGCGGGAGTCACAGATACGCAGTATTTT. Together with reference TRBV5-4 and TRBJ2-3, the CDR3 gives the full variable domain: ETGVTQSPTHLIKTRGQQVTLRCSSQSGHNTVSWYQQALGQGPQFIFQYYREEENGRGNFPPRFSGLQFPNYSSELNVNALELDDSALYLCASSSALAGVTDTQYFGPGTRLTVL.

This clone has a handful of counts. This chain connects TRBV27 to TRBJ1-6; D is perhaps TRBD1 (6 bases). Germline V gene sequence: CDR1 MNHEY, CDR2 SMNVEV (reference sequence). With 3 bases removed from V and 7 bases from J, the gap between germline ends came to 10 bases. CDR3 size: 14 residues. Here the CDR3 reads CASSFQGLNSPLHF. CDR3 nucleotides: TGTGCCAGCAGTTTTCAGGGGCTGAATTCACCCCTCCACTTT.

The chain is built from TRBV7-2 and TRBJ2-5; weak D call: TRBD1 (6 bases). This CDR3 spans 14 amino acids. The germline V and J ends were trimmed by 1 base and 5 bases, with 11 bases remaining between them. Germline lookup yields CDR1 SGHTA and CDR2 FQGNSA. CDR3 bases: TGTGCCAGCAGCTTAGTATCAGGGGAGGAGACCCAGTACTTC. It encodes CASSLVSGEETQYF.

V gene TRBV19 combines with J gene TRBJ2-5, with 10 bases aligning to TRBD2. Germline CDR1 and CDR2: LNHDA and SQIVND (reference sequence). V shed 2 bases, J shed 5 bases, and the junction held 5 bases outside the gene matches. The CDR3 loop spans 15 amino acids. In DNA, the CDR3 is TGTGCCAGTAGTATACACACAGCGGGAGGGGAGACCCAGTACTTC. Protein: CASSIHTAGGETQYF. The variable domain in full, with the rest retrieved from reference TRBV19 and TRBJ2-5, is DGGITQSPKYLFRKEGQNVTLSCEQNLNHDAMYWYRQDPGQGLRLIYYSQIVNDFQKGDIAEGYSVSREKKESFPLTVTSAQKNPTAFYLCASSIHTAGGETQYFGPGTRLLVL.

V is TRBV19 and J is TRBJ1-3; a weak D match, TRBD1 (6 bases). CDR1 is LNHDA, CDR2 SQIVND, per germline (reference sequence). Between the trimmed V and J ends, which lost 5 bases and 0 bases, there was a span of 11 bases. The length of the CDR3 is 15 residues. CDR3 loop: CASSLRGFSGNTIYF. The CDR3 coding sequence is TGTGCCAGTAGTCTCAGGGGCTTCTCTGGAAACACCATATATTTT. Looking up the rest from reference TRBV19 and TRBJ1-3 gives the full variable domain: DGGITQSPKYLFRKEGQNVTLSCEQNLNHDAMYWYRQDPGQGLRLIYYSQIVNDFQKGDIAEGYSVSREKKESFPLTVTSAQKNPTAFYLCASSLRGFSGNTIYFGEGSWLTVV.

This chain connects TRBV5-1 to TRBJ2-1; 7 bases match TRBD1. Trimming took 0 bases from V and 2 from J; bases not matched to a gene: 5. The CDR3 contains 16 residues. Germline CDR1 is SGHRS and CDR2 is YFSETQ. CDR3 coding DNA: TGCGCCAGCAGCTTGGGAGGGGGCGCCGCCTACAATGAGCAGTTCTTC. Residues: CASSLGGGAAYNEQFF.

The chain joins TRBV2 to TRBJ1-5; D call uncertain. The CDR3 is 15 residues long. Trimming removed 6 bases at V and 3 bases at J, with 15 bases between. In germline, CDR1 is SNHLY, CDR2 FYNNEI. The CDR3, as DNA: TGTGCCAGCAGGCTCCTCGAGGGCCCCAATCAGCCCCAGCATTTT. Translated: CASRLLEGPNQPQHF. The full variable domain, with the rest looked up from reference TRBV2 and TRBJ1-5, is EPEVTQTPSHQVTQMGQEVILRCVPISNHLYFYWYRQILGQKVEFLVSFYNNEISEKSEIFDDQFSVERPDGSNFTLKIRSTKLEDSAMYFCASRLLEGPNQPQHFGDGTRLSIL.

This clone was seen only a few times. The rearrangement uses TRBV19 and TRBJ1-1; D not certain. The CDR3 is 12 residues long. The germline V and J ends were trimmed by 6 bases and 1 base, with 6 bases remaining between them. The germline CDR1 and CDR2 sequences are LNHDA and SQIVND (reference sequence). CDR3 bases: TGTGCCAGTAGGGCAGGGAACACTGAAGCTTTCTTT. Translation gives CASRAGNTEAFF.

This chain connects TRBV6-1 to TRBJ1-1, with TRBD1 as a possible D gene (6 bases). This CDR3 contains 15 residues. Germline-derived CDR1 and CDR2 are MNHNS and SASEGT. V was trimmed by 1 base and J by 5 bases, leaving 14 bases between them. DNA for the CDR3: TGTGCCAGCAGTGAAGGGAGGTACAGGGAAACTGAAGCTTTCTTT. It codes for CASSEGRYRETEAFF.

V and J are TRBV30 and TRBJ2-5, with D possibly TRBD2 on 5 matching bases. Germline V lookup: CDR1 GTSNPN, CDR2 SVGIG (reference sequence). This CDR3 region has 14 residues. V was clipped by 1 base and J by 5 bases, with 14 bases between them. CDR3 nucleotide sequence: TGTGCCTGGAGTGACCCCGCCGGGGTGGAGACCCAGTACTTC. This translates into CAWSDPAGVETQYF.